This TCR beta chain is drawn from a study of neoadjuvant anti-PD-1 for oral cavity cancer. Profiled with immunoSEQ multiplex PCR; TCRdb holds only in-frame clones, not every one. The repertoire holds about 9,500 clones, with 65% to 70% as singletons. Documented time point: after neoadjuvant nivolumab, at surgical resection. These newly diagnosed stage II-IVA oral cavity squamous cell carcinoma patients had no prior systemic or radiation treatment. The CDR3 is made up of 14 amino acids. CDR1 and CDR2 (germline): MGHRA, YSYEKL. V was cut by 1 base and J by 1 base, with 7 bases left in between. Specimen: PBMCs, collected after nivolumab (anti-PD-1) treatment. The chain couples TRBV4-1 to TRBJ1-1; D unclear. The sequence came from a person aged 35-79 years with oral cavity squamous cell carcinoma. CDR3 sequence reads: CASSQVGRNTEAFF. CDR3 nucleotides: TGCGCCAGCAGCCAAGTAGGGCGGAACACTGAAGCTTTCTTT.